The entry below describes one T cell receptor (beta chain). Its antigen is currently not known. No much larger clone exists at a distance of one base, and base qualities are not known. This entry is derived from a study of blood T cell repertoires in COVID-19 (dated by TCRdb to the early 2020s). About the investigation overall: Samples covering the acute and convalescent phases of COVID-19 were provided by collaborators in the United States, Italy and Spain. The prospective study material was composed of cDNA or gDNA derived from T cells, B-cell-depleted T cells, or PBMCs. The dataset comprised deeply sampled blood TCRbeta repertoires from subjects exposed to, actively infected with, or recovered from COVID-19. A freely available public database, intended as a resource for researchers studying the immune response to SARS-CoV-2, is where the repertoires were released. Samples were obtained from the ongoing ImmuneRACE study (first 160 participants) and from approximately 1,200 subjects provided by 6 global collaborators. Nearly every sample came with metadata listing a de-identified subject ID, COVID-19 status, age in years and sex. Where available, HLA class I and class II types were obtained from metadata supplied by the sample provider rather than from assay-based typing. Paper-wide results and their limitations: Clinical and demographic metadata were provided uncurated, with the amount varying by source and participant.

Enrolling through a virtual design, the prospective study's participants ranged in age from roughly 18 to 95 years and lived across some 23 United States geographic areas. To assign participants to cohorts, the prospective study relied on clinical history that participants themselves reported in a screening survey and a study questionnaire. For ImmuneRACE Cohort 3, a participant was defined as recovered based on two consecutive negative NP/OP PCR tests, clearance by a healthcare professional, or resolution of symptoms. Mobile phlebotomists in the prospective study collected whole blood, serum and a nasopharyngeal or oropharyngeal swab from every participant. Additional blood draws and questionnaires over an approximately two-month period could optionally be provided by prospective study participants. Before DNA extraction, blood samples from the prospective study were shipped at room temperature or frozen.

CDR3 length: 13 amino acids, cysteine to phenylalanine. Only CDR3 DNA remains: 39 bases, in frame from the first base. Per the germline V gene (reference sequence), GTSNPN is the CDR1 and SVGIG is the CDR2. V is cut by 1 base and J by 5 bases, and the space between the germline ends is 11 bases. The immunoSEQ Assay, a bias-controlled multiplex PCR, was used to amplify TCRbeta CDR3 regions from genomic DNA. Processing in the source paper ran as follows. The number of nucleated cells in each sample was estimated from the amplification of reference gene primers within the assay. To quantify the absolute abundance of each unique TCRbeta CDR3 rearrangement, sequence reads were collapsed and filtered. For each sample, productive Simpson clonality was calculated as the square root of Simpson's diversity index over productive rearrangements. TCRdb holds this immuneACCESS table with in-frame rearrangements only. Some clones are missing; in checked studies, unresolved V genes explain under half, and the rest has no known cause. From that table come the V and J calls and clone size; the DNA was used to work out D and trimming. The sample includes 400,000 to 500,000 clones, with around 89% observed a single time. 1.5% to 2% of the sample is in the top ten clones.

The receptor's source is a woman between 40 and 50 years old who had recovered from COVID-19. Sequenced sample: PBMCs or T cells enriched from blood (not recorded which). This sequence uses TRBV30 and TRBJ1-1; TRBD1 is possibly the D segment (5 matching bases). The CDR3 amino acid sequence is: CAWSATGGTEAFF. The DNA sequence is given as TGTGCCTGGAGTGCGACGGGGGGGACTGAAGCTTTCTTT. The variable domain in full, with residues beyond the CDR3 obtained from the reference TRBV30 and TRBJ1-1 genes, is SQTIHQWPATLVQPVGSPLSLECTVEGTSNPNLYWYRQAAGRGLQLLFYSVGIGQISSEVPQNLSASRPQDRQFILSSKKLLLSDSGFYLCAWSATGGTEAFFGQGTRLTVV.